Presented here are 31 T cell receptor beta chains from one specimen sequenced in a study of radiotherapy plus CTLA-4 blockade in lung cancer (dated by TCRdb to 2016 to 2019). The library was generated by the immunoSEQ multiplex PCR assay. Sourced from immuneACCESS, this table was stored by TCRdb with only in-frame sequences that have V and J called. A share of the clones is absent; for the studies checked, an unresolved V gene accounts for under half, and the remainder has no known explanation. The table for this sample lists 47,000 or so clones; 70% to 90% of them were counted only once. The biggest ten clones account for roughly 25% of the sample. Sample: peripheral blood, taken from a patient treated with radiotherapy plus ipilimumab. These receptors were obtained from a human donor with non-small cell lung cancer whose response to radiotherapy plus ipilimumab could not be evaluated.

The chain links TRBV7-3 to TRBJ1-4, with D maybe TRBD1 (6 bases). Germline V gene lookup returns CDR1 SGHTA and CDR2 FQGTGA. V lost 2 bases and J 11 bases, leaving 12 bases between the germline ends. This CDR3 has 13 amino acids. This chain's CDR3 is CASSLEGGAKLFF. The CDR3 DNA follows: TGTGCCAGCAGCTTAGAAGGGGGGGCCAAACTGTTTTTT.

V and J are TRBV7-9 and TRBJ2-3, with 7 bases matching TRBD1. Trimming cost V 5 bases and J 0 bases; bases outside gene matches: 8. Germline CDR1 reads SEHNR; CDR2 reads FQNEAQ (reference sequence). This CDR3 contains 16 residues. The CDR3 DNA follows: TGTGCCAGCAGCGTACTGACAGGGTCCAGCACAGATACGCAGTATTTT. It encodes CASSVLTGSSTDTQYF.

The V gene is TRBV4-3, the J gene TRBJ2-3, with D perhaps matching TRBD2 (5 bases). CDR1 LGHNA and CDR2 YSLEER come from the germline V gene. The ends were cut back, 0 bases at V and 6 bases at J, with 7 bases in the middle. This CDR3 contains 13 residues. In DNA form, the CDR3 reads TGCGCCAGCAGCCAAGATCGCGGGGATACGCAGTATTTT. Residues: CASSQDRGDTQYF.

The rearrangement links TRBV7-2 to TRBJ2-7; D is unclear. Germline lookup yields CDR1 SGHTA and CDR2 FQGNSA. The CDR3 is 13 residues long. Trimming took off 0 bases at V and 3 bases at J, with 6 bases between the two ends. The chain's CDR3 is CASSLAQNYEQYF. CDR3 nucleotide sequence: TGTGCCAGCAGCTTAGCACAGAACTACGAGCAGTACTTC.

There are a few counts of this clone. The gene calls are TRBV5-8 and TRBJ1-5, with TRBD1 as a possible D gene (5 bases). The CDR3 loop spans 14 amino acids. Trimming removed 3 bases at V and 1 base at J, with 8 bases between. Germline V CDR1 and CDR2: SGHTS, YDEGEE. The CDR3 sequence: CASSSRASNQPQHF. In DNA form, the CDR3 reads TGTGCCAGCAGCTCCAGGGCCAGCAATCAGCCCCAGCATTTT.

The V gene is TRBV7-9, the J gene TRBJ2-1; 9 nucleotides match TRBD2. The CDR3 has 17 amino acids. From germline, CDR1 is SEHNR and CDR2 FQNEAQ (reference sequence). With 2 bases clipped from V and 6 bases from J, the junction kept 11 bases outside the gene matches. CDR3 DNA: TGTGCCAGCAGCTTATATGCGGGAGGGTTTTGGGGCAATGAGCAGTTCTTC. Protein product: CASSLYAGGFWGNEQFF.

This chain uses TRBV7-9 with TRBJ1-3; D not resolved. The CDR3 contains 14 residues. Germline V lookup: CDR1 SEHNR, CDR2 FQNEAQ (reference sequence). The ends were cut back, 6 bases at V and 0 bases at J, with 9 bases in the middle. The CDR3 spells CASSSPSSGNTIYF. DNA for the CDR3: TGTGCCAGCAGTTCACCGAGCTCTGGAAACACCATATATTTT.

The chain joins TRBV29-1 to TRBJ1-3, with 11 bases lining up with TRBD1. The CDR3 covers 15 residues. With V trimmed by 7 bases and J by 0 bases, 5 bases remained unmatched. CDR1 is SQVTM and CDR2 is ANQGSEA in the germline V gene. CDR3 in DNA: TGCAGCGGTGTTGGGACAGGGGGCTCTGGAAACACCATATATTTT. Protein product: CSGVGTGGSGNTIYF.

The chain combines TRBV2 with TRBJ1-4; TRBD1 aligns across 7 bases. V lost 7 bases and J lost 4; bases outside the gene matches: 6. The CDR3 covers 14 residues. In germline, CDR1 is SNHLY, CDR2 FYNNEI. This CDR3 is CASTGTVNNEKLFF. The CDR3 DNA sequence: TGTGCCAGCACCGGGACAGTCAATAATGAAAAACTGTTTTTT.

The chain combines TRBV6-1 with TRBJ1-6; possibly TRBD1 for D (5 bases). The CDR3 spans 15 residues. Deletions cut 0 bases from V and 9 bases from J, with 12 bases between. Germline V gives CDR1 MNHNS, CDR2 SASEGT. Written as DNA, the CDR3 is TGTGCCAGCAGTGAAGCTAGGGGACTGCCTTCACCCCTCCACTTT. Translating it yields CASSEARGLPSPLHF.

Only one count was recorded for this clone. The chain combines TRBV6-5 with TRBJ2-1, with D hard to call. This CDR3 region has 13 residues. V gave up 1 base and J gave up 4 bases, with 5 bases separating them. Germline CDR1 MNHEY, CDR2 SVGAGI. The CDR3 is CASSYWPYNEQFF. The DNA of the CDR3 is TGTGCCAGCAGTTACTGGCCATACAATGAGCAGTTCTTC.

The CDR3 nucleotides are TGTGCCAGCAGTGAAGCGCGAGCTAGCGGGGTCTTAGCCAAAAACATTCAGTACTTC. Residues: CASSEARASGVLAKNIQYF. The chain couples TRBV2 to TRBJ2-4; 9 bases fit TRBD2. CDR1 is SNHLY and CDR2 is FYNNEI in the germline V gene. V shed 0 bases and J 0 bases; nucleotides not matched to a gene: 9. CDR3 length equals 19 residues.

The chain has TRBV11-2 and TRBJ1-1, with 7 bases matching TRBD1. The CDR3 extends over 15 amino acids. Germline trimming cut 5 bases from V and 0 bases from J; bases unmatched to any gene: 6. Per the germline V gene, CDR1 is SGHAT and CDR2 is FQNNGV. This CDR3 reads CASSNGQVMNTEAFF. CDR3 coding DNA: TGTGCCAGCAGCAACGGACAGGTAATGAACACTGAAGCTTTCTTT. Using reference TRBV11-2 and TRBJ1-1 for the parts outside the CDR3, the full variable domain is EAGVAQSPRYKIIEKRQSVAFWCNPISGHATLYWYQQILGQGPKLLIQFQNNGVVDDSQLPKDRFSAERLKGVDSTLKIQPAKLEDSAVYLCASSNGQVMNTEAFFGQGTRLTVV.

The CDR3 DNA sequence: TGTGCCACCCACCCACGAGGAGTGTATGGCTACACCTTC. It specifies CATHPRGVYGYTF. V gene TRBV19 combines with J gene TRBJ1-2; the D is unclear. CDR1 is LNHDA and CDR2 is SQIVND in the germline V gene (reference sequence). The CDR3 covers 13 residues. Trimming left V 10 bases short and J 5 bases short, with 17 bases between.

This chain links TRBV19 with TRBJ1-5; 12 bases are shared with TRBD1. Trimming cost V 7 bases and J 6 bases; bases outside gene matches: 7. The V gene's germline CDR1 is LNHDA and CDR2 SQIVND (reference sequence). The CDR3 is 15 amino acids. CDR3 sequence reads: CASTPGTGGGQPQHF. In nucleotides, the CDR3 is TGTGCCAGTACCCCCGGGACAGGGGGCGGTCAGCCCCAGCATTTT.

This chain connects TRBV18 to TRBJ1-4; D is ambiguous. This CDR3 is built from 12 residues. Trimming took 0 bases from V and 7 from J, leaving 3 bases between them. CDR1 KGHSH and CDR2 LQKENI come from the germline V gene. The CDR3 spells CASSPPSEKLFF. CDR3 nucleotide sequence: TGTGCCAGCTCACCACCGAGTGAAAAACTGTTTTTT. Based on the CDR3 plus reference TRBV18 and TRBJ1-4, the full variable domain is NAGVMQNPRHLVRRRGQEARLRCSPMKGHSHVYWYRQLPEEGLKFMVYLQKENIIDESGMPKERFSAEFPKEGPSILRIQQVVRGDSAAYFCASSPPSEKLFFGSGTQLSVL.

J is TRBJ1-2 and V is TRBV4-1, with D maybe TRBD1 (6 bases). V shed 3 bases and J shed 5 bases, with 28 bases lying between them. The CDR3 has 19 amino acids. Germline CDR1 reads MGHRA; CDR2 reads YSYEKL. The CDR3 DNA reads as TGCGCCAGCAGCCAGTATTCGGTAGCAGGGGTGGGGGTTGGTTATGGCTACACCTTC. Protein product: CASSQYSVAGVGVGYGYTF.

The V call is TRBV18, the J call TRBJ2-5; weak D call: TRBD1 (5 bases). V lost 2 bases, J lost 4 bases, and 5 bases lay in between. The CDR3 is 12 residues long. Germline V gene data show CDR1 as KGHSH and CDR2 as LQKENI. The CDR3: CASSPGAETQYF. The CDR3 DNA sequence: TGTGCCAGCTCACCAGGGGCAGAGACCCAGTACTTC.

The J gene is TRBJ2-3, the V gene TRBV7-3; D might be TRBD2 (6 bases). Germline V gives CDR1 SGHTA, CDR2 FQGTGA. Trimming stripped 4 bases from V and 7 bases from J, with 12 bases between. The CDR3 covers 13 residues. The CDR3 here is CASSSRLDHTQYF. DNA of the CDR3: TGTGCCAGCAGCTCGAGACTAGACCATACGCAGTATTTT.

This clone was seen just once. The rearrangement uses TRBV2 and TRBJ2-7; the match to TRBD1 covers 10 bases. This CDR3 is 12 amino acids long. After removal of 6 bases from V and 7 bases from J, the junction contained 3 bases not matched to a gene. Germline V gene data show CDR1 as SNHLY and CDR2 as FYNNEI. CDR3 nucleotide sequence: TGTGCCAGCAGGAAGGACAGGGGGGAGCAGTACTTC. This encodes CASRKDRGEQYF.

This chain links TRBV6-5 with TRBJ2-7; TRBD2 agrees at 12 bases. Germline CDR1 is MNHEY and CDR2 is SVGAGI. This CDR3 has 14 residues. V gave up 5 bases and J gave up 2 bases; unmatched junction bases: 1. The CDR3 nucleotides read TGTGCCAGCAGTCGACTAGCGGGAGCCTACGAGCAGTACTTC. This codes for CASSRLAGAYEQYF.

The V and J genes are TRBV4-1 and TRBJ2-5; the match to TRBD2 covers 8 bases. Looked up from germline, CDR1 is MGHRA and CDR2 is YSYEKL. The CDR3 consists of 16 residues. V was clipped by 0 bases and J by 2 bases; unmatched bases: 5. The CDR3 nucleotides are TGCGCCAGCAGCCAAGAGGTCGGGGGGGGGCAAGAGACCCAGTACTTC. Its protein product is CASSQEVGGGQETQYF.

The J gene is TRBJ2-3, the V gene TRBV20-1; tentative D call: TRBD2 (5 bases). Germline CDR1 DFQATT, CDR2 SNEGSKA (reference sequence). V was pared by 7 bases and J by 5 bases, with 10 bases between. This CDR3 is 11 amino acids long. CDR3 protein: CSVKRGDTQYF. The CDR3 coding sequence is TGCAGTGTTAAACGGGGAGATACGCAGTATTTT.

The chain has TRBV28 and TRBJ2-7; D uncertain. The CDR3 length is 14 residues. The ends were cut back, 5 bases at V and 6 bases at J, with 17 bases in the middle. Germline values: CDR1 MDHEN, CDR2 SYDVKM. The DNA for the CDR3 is TGTGCCAGCAGTCCGACTCCTCCAAGCCTCGAGCAGTACTTC. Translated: CASSPTPPSLEQYF.

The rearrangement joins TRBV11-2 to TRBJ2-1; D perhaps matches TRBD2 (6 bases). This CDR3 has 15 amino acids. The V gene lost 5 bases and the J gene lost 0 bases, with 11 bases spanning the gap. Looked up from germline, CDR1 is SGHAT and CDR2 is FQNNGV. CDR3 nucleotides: TGTGCCAGCAGCCTTAGCGGTAGCTCCTACAATGAGCAGTTCTTC. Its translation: CASSLSGSSYNEQFF.

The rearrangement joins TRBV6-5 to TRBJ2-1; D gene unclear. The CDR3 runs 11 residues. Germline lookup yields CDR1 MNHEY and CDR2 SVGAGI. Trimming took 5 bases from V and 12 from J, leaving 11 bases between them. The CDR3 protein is CASSDRGMQFF. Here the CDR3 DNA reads TGTGCCAGCAGTGACCGCGGTATGCAGTTCTTC.

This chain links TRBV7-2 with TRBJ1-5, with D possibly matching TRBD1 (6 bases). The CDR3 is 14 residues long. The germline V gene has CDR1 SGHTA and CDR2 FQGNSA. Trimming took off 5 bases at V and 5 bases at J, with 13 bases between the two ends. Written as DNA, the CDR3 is TGTGCCAGCAGCATACAGGGTTACTATCAGCCCCAGCATTTT. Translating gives CASSIQGYYQPQHF.

The CDR3 DNA reads TGTGCCAGCGCAAATCGAGGACAGGGGGGAGGGGGAAACATTCAGTACTTC. Protein product: CASANRGQGGGGNIQYF. The chain has TRBV13 and TRBJ2-4, with 10 bases lining up with TRBD1. The germline CDR1 and CDR2 sequences are PRHDT and FYEKMQ (reference sequence). There are 17 residues in the CDR3. J lost 6 bases, V lost 8 bases, and 16 bases had no gene match.

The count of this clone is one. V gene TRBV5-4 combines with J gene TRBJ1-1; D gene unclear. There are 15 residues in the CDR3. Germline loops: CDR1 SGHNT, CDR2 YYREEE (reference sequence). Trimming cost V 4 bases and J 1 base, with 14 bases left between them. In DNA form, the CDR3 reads TGTGCCAGCAGCCGCTCAGAAGTAACGAACACTGAAGCTTTCTTT. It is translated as CASSRSEVTNTEAFF.

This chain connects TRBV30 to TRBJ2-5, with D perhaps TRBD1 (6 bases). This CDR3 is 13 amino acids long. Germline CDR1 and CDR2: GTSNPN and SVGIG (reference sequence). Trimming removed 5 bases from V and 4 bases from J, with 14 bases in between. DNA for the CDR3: TGTGCCTGGCAATGGACAGTCAGAGAGACCCAGTACTTC. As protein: CAWQWTVRETQYF.

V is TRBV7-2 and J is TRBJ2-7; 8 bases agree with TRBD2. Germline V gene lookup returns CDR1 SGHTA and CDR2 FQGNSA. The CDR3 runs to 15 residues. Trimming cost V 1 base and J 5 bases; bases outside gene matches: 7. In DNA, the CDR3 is TGTGCCAGCAGCTTAGTTCCGGGAGGGCGGAACGAGCAGTACTTC. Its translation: CASSLVPGGRNEQYF. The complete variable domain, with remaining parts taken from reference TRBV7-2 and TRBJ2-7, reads GAGVSQSPSNKVTEKGKDVELRCDPISGHTALYWYRQSLGQGLEFLIYFQGNSAPDKSGLPSDRFSAERTGGSVSTLTIQRTQQEDSAVYLCASSLVPGGRNEQYFGPGTRLTVT.